The 13 T cell receptor beta chains given below trace back to one sample, sequenced in a study of CD8 T cells in ankylosing spondylitis. TCRdb ran MiXCR on the 5' RACE reads and lists one entry per CDR3 protein. The sample has 150,000 or so distinct CDR3 sequences; 15% to 20% are singletons. The source material was blood, either unsorted or a sorted T cell fraction (not recorded which). These TCRs come from a male donor with ankylosing spondylitis or in good health (not recorded which).

The rearrangement links TRBV24-1 to TRBJ2-3; D gene uncertain. The CDR3 has 13 residues. With 0 bases removed from V and 6 bases from J, the gap between germline ends came to 6 bases. The germline CDR1 and CDR2 sequences are KGHDR and SFDVKD. CDR3 sequence (DNA): TGTGCCACCAGTGATTTGCATGGTGATACGCAGTATTTT. Encoded protein: CATSDLHGDTQYF.

This clonotype was seen at least ten times. The CDR3 loop reads CSAWREGYEQYF. CDR3 nucleotides: TGCAGTGCGTGGCGGGAGGGCTACGAGCAGTACTTC. The rearrangement joins TRBV20-1 to TRBJ2-7, with TRBD2 matching over 9 bases. V gave up 6 bases and J gave up 3 bases; unmatched junction bases: 3. Germline V CDR1 and CDR2: DFQATT, SNEGSKA (reference sequence). The CDR3 totals 12 residues.

This clonotype showed up many times. The DNA of the CDR3 is TGCAGTGCACCAGGGACAGGGAGGACAGATACGCAGTATTTT. It specifies CSAPGTGRTDTQYF. This sequence joins TRBV20-1 and TRBJ2-3; TRBD1 matches at 9 bases. Germline lookup yields CDR1 DFQATT and CDR2 SNEGSKA (reference sequence). The length of the CDR3 is 14 residues. Germline trimming cut 6 bases from V and 3 bases from J; bases unmatched to any gene: 7.

This clonotype was detected a few times. The gene calls are TRBV25-1 and TRBJ1-1; 7 bases map to TRBD1. Germline assignment: CDR1 MGHDK and CDR2 SYGVNS. This CDR3 contains 15 residues. V shed 6 bases, J shed 4 bases, and the junction held 11 bases outside the gene matches. In DNA, the CDR3 is TGTGCCAGCAGACAGACAGGGCAAAGGGCCACTGAAGCTTTCTTT. It yields the protein CASRQTGQRATEAFF.

This clonotype was seen repeatedly, ten times or more. This chain uses TRBV20-1 with TRBJ2-5; the D is unclear. Per the germline V gene, CDR1 is DFQATT and CDR2 is SNEGSKA (reference sequence). The CDR3 contains 15 residues. V was trimmed by 6 bases and J by 3 bases, leaving 20 bases between them. The CDR3 loop is CSALGLLTAEETQYF. The CDR3 coding sequence is TGCAGTGCCCTTGGCCTTTTGACCGCCGAAGAGACCCAGTACTTC.

The chain carries TRBV2 and TRBJ2-2; D remains unclear. V lost 6 bases and J lost 3, with 2 bases in between. The CDR3 length is 11 residues. CDR1 and CDR2 (germline): SNHLY, FYNNEI. The CDR3 sequence: CASRYTGELFF. The CDR3 DNA sequence: TGTGCCAGCAGGTACACCGGGGAGCTGTTTTTT.

CDR3 loop: CASSVLGSANEKLFF. The DNA for the CDR3 is TGTGCCAGCAGCGTATTGGGGTCAGCTAATGAAAAACTGTTTTTT. The chain carries TRBV9 and TRBJ1-4, with D hard to call. CDR1 and CDR2 from the germline V gene are SGDLS and YYNGEE. This CDR3 has 15 amino acids. Trimming took off 1 base at V and 3 bases at J, with 10 bases between the two ends.

The chain combines TRBV28 with TRBJ2-5; a possible D gene is TRBD1 (6 bases). The CDR3 runs 13 residues. Germline values: CDR1 MDHEN, CDR2 SYDVKM. The V end was cut by 4 bases, the J end by 10 bases, with 16 bases between. CDR3 region: CASSSPDRLIQYF. CDR3 nucleotide sequence: TGTGCCAGCAGTTCCCCTGACAGGTTGATCCAGTACTTC.

This clonotype was counted ten times or more. The chain uses TRBV29-1 and TRBJ2-2; D ambiguous. The CDR3 extends over 15 amino acids. V gave up 0 bases and J gave up 4 bases, with 12 bases separating them. The germline gives CDR1 SQVTM, CDR2 ANQGSEA. The CDR3: CSVEDRRQSTGELFF. The DNA for the CDR3 is TGCAGCGTTGAAGATCGGCGTCAGAGCACCGGGGAGCTGTTTTTT.

This clonotype was seen a few times. This chain connects TRBV10-3 to TRBJ1-5, with D possibly matching TRBD1 (5 bases). The germline gives CDR1 ENHRY, CDR2 SYGVKD. V was trimmed by 2 bases and J by 7 bases, leaving 9 bases between them. The CDR3 contains 13 residues. CDR3 coding DNA: TGTGCCATCAGTGAGCGTGGGGGACAGCCCCAGCATTTT. It is translated as CAISERGGQPQHF.

V and J are TRBV2 and TRBJ2-2; no definite D call. The CDR3 runs 12 residues. Germline CDR1 SNHLY, CDR2 FYNNEI. Trimming took off 8 bases at V and 8 bases at J, with 12 bases between the two ends. Here the CDR3 DNA reads TGTGCCAGCGATCTAGGGCTTGGGGAGCTGTTTTTT. Protein product: CASDLGLGELFF. Together with reference TRBV2 and TRBJ2-2, the CDR3 gives the full variable domain: EPEVTQTPSHQVTQMGQEVILRCVPISNHLYFYWYRQILGQKVEFLVSFYNNEISEKSEIFDDQFSVERPDGSNFTLKIRSTKLEDSAMYFCASDLGLGELFFGEGSRLTVL.

J is TRBJ1-2 and V is TRBV6-1, with TRBD1 matching 8 bases. J gave up 4 bases and V 6 bases, and 7 bases lay outside the gene matches. The CDR3 loop spans 14 amino acids. Germline V gives CDR1 MNHNS, CDR2 SASEGT. The CDR3 loop reads CASSNQGAVYGYTF. Written as DNA, the CDR3 is TGTGCCAGCAGCAATCAGGGGGCAGTCTATGGCTACACCTTC.

This clonotype was counted many times. This chain links TRBV5-1 with TRBJ1-1; no firm D call. The V and J ends lost 2 bases and 8 bases respectively, with 13 bases between them. The CDR3 consists of 13 residues. CDR1 and CDR2 from the germline V gene are SGHRS and YFSETQ. For the CDR3, the DNA is TGCGCCAGCAGCTTCAGTGTCCGGGAGGAAGCTTTCTTT. This sequence encodes CASSFSVREEAFF.